The rows below give T cell receptor beta chains drawn from one sample of a study of a mutant IDH1 vaccine in newly diagnosed glioma. Clones were sequenced by immunoSEQ multiplex PCR, and TCRdb holds only the in-frame ones, with some missing. The sample lists tens of thousands of clones; about 80% were seen once. Source: PBMCs, taken from a glioma patient treated with radiotherapy, temozolomide or both. These receptors came from a woman aged 45-60 years with glioma. Each CDR3 is given with its conserved first and last residue. The order of the fields is V gene, D gene, J gene, CDR3 length, clone size, CDR3 DNA, CDR3 protein. The D gene is left open where the match is weak. Size is omitted from some rows. Given values are once, few, many or a class for expanded clones.

v_gene: TRBV30; d_gene: NA; j_gene: TRBJ1-5; len: 15; abundance: once; CDR3nt: TGTGCCTGGAGTGTACGGGGGGCTGCGGATCAGCCCCAGCATTTT; CDR3aa: CAWSVRGAADQPQHF
v_gene: TRBV2; d_gene: TRBD1; j_gene: TRBJ1-1; len: 14; abundance: NA; CDR3nt: TGTGCCAGCAGACAGACAGGGCCCTCCACTGAAGCTTTCTTT; CDR3aa: CASRQTGPSTEAFF
v_gene: TRBV2; d_gene: TRBD1; j_gene: TRBJ1-6; len: 15; abundance: few; CDR3nt: TGTGCCAGCAGGGCCCAACAGGGGGCAGCCTCACCCCTCCACTTT; CDR3aa: CASRAQQGAASPLHF
v_gene: TRBV19; d_gene: NA; j_gene: TRBJ2-7; len: 14; abundance: NA; CDR3nt: TGTGCCAGTAGTCCCGGGGGCAGCTCCTACGAGCAGTACTTC; CDR3aa: CASSPGGSSYEQYF
v_gene: TRBV6-5; d_gene: NA; j_gene: TRBJ1-1; len: 13; abundance: NA; CDR3nt: TGTGCCAGCGGTCGCAGAGCGAACACTGAAGCTTTCTTT; CDR3aa: CASGRRANTEAFF
v_gene: TRBV18; d_gene: TRBD1; j_gene: TRBJ2-1; len: 16; abundance: NA; CDR3nt: TGTGCCAGCTCCCAAGGGACAGGACTCACCTACAATGAGCAGTTCTTC; CDR3aa: CASSQGTGLTYNEQFF
v_gene: TRBV7-2; d_gene: NA; j_gene: TRBJ2-7; len: 15; abundance: few; CDR3nt: TGTGCCAGCAGCTTGTCCGGGGGGCTTTCCTACGAGCAGTACTTC; CDR3aa: CASSLSGGLSYEQYF
v_gene: TRBV29-1; d_gene: NA; j_gene: TRBJ1-5; len: 13; abundance: once; CDR3nt: TGCAGCGTTGTGGCAGCGGGAAATCAGCCCCAGCATTTT; CDR3aa: CSVVAAGNQPQHF
v_gene: TRBV2; d_gene: TRBD1; j_gene: TRBJ1-5; len: 15; abundance: NA; CDR3nt: TGTGCCAGCAGTGAAGAGGGGACAGGAAATCAGCCCCAGCATTTT; CDR3aa: CASSEEGTGNQPQHF
v_gene: TRBV4-1; d_gene: TRBD1; j_gene: TRBJ2-3; len: 18; abundance: NA; CDR3nt: TGCGCCAGCAGCCAAGATCGTAAGGACAGGGTCTCGCCAGATACGCAGTATTTT; CDR3aa: CASSQDRKDRVSPDTQYF
v_gene: TRBV5-4; d_gene: NA; j_gene: TRBJ2-7; len: 14; abundance: NA; CDR3nt: TGTGCCAGCAGCTTGGCGGCCAGTTCCTACGAGCAGTACTTC; CDR3aa: CASSLAASSYEQYF
v_gene: TRBV4-1; d_gene: NA; j_gene: TRBJ2-2; len: 15; abundance: NA; CDR3nt: TGCGCCAGCAGCCCCCGTGGATCCGACACCGGGGAGCTGTTTTTT; CDR3aa: CASSPRGSDTGELFF
v_gene: TRBV6-1; d_gene: TRBD2; j_gene: TRBJ2-3; len: 14; abundance: NA; CDR3nt: TGTGCCAGCATAGCGGGGGCCCTCGGAGATACGCAGTATTTT; CDR3aa: CASIAGALGDTQYF
v_gene: TRBV4-2; d_gene: NA; j_gene: TRBJ1-5; len: 12; abundance: NA; CDR3nt: TGTGCCAGCAGCCAAGACAATCAGCCCCAGCATTTT; CDR3aa: CASSQDNQPQHF
v_gene: TRBV19; d_gene: NA; j_gene: TRBJ1-1; len: 13; abundance: NA; CDR3nt: TGTGCCAGTAGTATGCAGATGAACACTGAAGCTTTCTTT; CDR3aa: CASSMQMNTEAFF